This T cell receptor beta chain was recovered during a study of T cells after yellow fever vaccination. This clonotype was detected a few times. V lost 3 bases, J lost 15 bases, and 12 bases lay in between. The CDR3 sequence is 11 residues long. In germline, CDR1 is MNHEY, CDR2 SMNVEV (reference sequence). TCRdb ran MiXCR on the 5' RACE reads and lists one entry per CDR3 protein. Of around 250,000 distinct CDR3 sequences in the sample, 6.9% were seen once. The V gene is TRBV27, the J gene TRBJ2-1; D ambiguous. The specimen comprised CD4+ T cells sorted from PBMCs, sampled 15 days after the yellow fever booster vaccination. The receptor was derived from a man aged 25-45 years who received the YFV17D yellow fever vaccine. DNA of the CDR3: TGTGCCAGCAGTTTTGCCCGGCATTGGTTCTTC. This codes for CASSFARHWFF.